This T cell receptor (beta chain) is from a study of patients and donors after allogeneic stem cell transplantation. From germline, CDR1 is LGHNA and CDR2 YNFKEQ. J was trimmed by 10 bases and V by 4 bases; bases with no gene match: 7. The CDR3 extends over 14 amino acids. TCRdb processed the RT-PCR reads anew with MiXCR; each CDR3 protein has one entry. This sample has 900,000 to 1,000,000 distinct CDR3 sequences, with more than 15% found just once. The chain has TRBV4-2 and TRBJ2-1, with 10 bases identical to TRBD1. The sequenced sample was blood, either unsorted or a sorted T cell fraction (not recorded which). The sequence derives from a human donor who was either an allogeneic HSCT recipient or a stem cell or donor lymphocyte infusion donor (not recorded which). It is not recorded whose cells these are; they may come from a transplant donor. The CDR3 DNA follows: TGTGCCAGCAGCCTTCGACAGGGGGCGTGGGAGCAGTTCTTC. As protein: CASSLRQGAWEQFF.